The clone carrying this T cell receptor (beta chain) was observed at least ten times. What it binds is unknown. The data were obtained in a study of identical twins. Study-level points and caveats: Cross-sectional statistical analysis was relied on for the conclusions, without the same donors being followed. There was an excess of low generation probability in the out-of-frame alpha sequences that twins shared.

One entry per CDR3 protein, called by TCRdb with MiXCR from the 5' RACE reads. The table records about 290,000 distinct CDR3 sequences, more than 8% of them present only once. CDR1 and CDR2 from the germline V gene are SGHTA and FQGNSA. V shed 3 bases, J shed 2 bases, and the junction held 5 bases outside the gene matches. The CDR3 runs 16 residues. The sample was also linked to a second study, of yellow fever vaccine responses in identical twins.

This TCR was sampled from a woman aged 18-29 years in good health. The sequenced sample consisted of CD8+ T cells sorted from blood. The V call is TRBV7-2, the J call TRBJ2-7, with 12 bases that match TRBD2. DNA for the CDR3: TGTGCCAGCAGCTTGAGACTAGCGGGAGCCACCTACGAGCAGTACTTC. The encoded protein is CASSLRLAGATYEQYF.